These T cell receptor beta chains were read from a single sample in a study of T cells in Graves' hyperthyroidism and ophthalmopathy. TCRdb re-analysed the multiplex PCR reads in MiXCR, keeping a single row per CDR3 protein. This sample has hundreds of thousands of distinct CDR3 sequences; around 20% occur once, and the top ten carry around 15%. The sequencing input was blood. The receptor set was obtained from a woman aged 45-65 years with Graves' hyperthyroidism that later progressed to Graves' ophthalmopathy. CDR3s leave out the opening cysteine and the closing phenylalanine or tryptophan.

TRBV5-1,ASSLGDKPRATNEKLF
TRBV6-1,ASSYPGGGTEGYT
TRBV12-3/TRBV12-4,ASSLNREASPLH
TRBV11-1,ASSFGQPGNTEAF
TRBV5-1,ASSGHETQY
TRBV7-3,ASSLAGVQNNEQF
TRBV20-1,SATPGGRGTDTQY
TRBV5-1,ASSLDQIGVSNQPQH
TRBV5-8,ASSPRTGPRGEAF
TRBV14,ASSQARGGMETQY
TRBV29-1,IPRGGRYEQY
TRBV6-1,ASSPTPRGLETQY
TRBV11-2,ASSLDWTGRAF
TRBV12-3/TRBV12-4,ASSSSGNNSPLH
TRBV20-1,SARDAQGVDYGYT
TRBV9,ASSVAQGPRDTQY
TRBV19,ASSILTAMNTEAF
TRBV5-6,ASSPGVANYGYT
TRBV5-1,ASSLAAGTDYNEQF
TRBV20-1,SARAGRDNSPLH
TRBV6-1,ASSEGSRWNEQY
TRBV30,ALAGGDTQY
TRBV6-5,ASSYNANTGELF
TRBV6-2/TRBV6-3,ASSWTGVNQPQH
TRBV20-1,SAMPVGEQY
TRBV20-1,SATREGELLTDTQY
TRBV11-2,ASSQATGGSYGYT
TRBV20-1,SARDRDRVYNSPLH
TRBV18,ASSPQGDGGYT
TRBV7-9,ASRKPGEGKNTEAF
TRBV5-6,ANSIRDRGYDEQF
TRBV5-1,ASSVTGGADYEQY
TRBV27,ASRGRGIYNEQF
TRBV7-9,ASSLGGAGSAF
TRBV4-1,ASSQALTGLTDTQY
TRBV20-1,SASFFVAGVGKLF
TRBV6-2/TRBV6-3,ASPHEGADQPQH
TRBV3-1,ASSRQPSQETQY
TRBV10-3,AIRGTYESYEQY
TRBV4-1,ASSHLGSGQGDYEQY
TRBV27,ASSLSAGYNSPLH
TRBV12-3/TRBV12-4,ASSPTGTGYGYT
TRBV7-6,ASSSTTDRMNTEAF
TRBV30,AWSLQGTFGNTIY
TRBV6-5,ASSYSREGYGYT
TRBV5-1,ASSLSGMRYEQY
TRBV11-2,ASSSVSYEQY
TRBV12-3/TRBV12-4,ARGAGTEAF
TRBV2,ASSEYRGHYGYT
TRBV27,ASSLAGDGYEQY
TRBV18,ASSPLAGVGNEQF
TRBV12-3/TRBV12-4,ASTPGTANTEAF
TRBV20-1,SARLGGPRVNNEQF
TRBV2,ASSEGLAGHNEQF
TRBV4-2,ASSQFTSGGGQETQY
TRBV27,ASSSTDRAQY
TRBV15,ATSSEGRGNYGYT
TRBV11-1,ASSPDPGVRTEAF
TRBV5-1,ASSPSRGVLNTEAF